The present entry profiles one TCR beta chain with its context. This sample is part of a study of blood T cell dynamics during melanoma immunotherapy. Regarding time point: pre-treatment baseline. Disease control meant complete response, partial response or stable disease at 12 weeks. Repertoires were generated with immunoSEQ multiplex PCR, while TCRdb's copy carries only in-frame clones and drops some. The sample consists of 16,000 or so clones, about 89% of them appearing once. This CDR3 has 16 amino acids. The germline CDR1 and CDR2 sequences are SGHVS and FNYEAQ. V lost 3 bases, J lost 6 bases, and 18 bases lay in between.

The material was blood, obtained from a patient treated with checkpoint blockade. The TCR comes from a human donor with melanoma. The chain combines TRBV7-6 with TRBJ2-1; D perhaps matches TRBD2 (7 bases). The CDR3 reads CASSLVGGMDSNEQFF. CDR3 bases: TGTGCCAGCAGCTTGGTCGGGGGGATGGACAGCAATGAGCAGTTCTTC.